Each of the 32 T cell receptor beta chains below was sequenced from the same sample in a study of shared clonotypes between healthy human individuals. This table comes from immunoSEQ multiplex PCR, and its TCRdb copy is limited to in-frame clones, with some not included. The sample carries a few million clones, 85% to 95% recorded once. Sample: naive CD4+ T cells from PBMCs. Subset noted: CD45RA+ positively selected. The receptors shown here come from a man aged 18 to 30 in good health. Some clones in this sample may be carry-over from other donors' samples.

The V call is TRBV19, the J call TRBJ1-4, with 8 bases identical to TRBD1. The V gene end was trimmed by 4 bases and the J gene end by 0 bases; junction bases not matched to a gene: 4. The germline CDR1 and CDR2 sequences are LNHDA and SQIVND (reference sequence). The CDR3 extends over 16 amino acids. The CDR3 region has the DNA TGTGCCAGTAGTAGCACAGGGGGATCAACTAATGAAAAACTGTTTTTT. Protein sequence: CASSSTGGSTNEKLFF.

This clone was counted once. V gene TRBV5-1 combines with J gene TRBJ1-4, with D perhaps TRBD1 (6 bases). Trimming stripped 4 bases from V and 8 bases from J, with 15 bases between. This CDR3 comprises 14 residues. CDR1 is SGHRS, CDR2 YFSETQ, per germline. CDR3 sequence reads: CASSTPGHGEKLFF. The CDR3 region has the DNA TGCGCCAGCAGCACCCCGGGACATGGAGAAAAACTGTTTTTT.

The chain recombines TRBV7-2 with TRBJ2-5; a possible D gene is TRBD1 (5 bases). CDR1 SGHTA and CDR2 FQGNSA come from the germline V gene. Deletions cut 2 bases from V and 4 bases from J, with 14 bases between. CDR3 length equals 15 residues. CDR3 DNA sequence: TGTGCCAGCAGCTTAAGAGCAGGGCGACGAGAGACCCAGTACTTC. This encodes CASSLRAGRRETQYF.

The DNA of the CDR3 is TGCGCCAGCAGCCAGTCTCCGGGACTAGCGGGATCAGATACGCAGTATTTT. This codes for CASSQSPGLAGSDTQYF. This rearrangement joins TRBV4-1 to TRBJ2-3; 13 nucleotides match TRBD2. The trim removed 3 bases at V and 4 bases at J, leaving 7 bases unmatched. The CDR3 length is 17 residues. Looked up from germline, CDR1 is MGHRA and CDR2 is YSYEKL.

The rearrangement joins TRBV5-1 to TRBJ2-3; D may be TRBD1 (5 bases). The CDR3 is made up of 16 amino acids. Germline V gene data show CDR1 as SGHRS and CDR2 as YFSETQ. Trimming removed 4 bases at V and 2 bases at J, with 17 bases between. In DNA form, the CDR3 reads TGCGCCAGCAGCCCCCCCCTGGGCAGGGACACAGATACGCAGTATTTT. Its protein is CASSPPLGRDTDTQYF.

The J gene is TRBJ1-1, the V gene TRBV6-6, with a weak D call TRBD1 (5 bases). The germline V and J ends were trimmed by 6 bases and 2 bases, with 10 bases remaining between them. The CDR3 contains 13 residues. Germline V gives CDR1 MNHNY, CDR2 SVGAGI (reference sequence). The CDR3 nucleotides read TGTGCCAGCAGGATCGGGACTAACACTGAAGCTTTCTTT. Amino acids: CASRIGTNTEAFF.

The J gene is TRBJ1-2, the V gene TRBV5-8, with D tentatively TRBD1 (6 bases). The length of the CDR3 is 13 residues. Germline V CDR1 and CDR2: SGHTS, YDEGEE. V lost 6 bases and J lost 4, with 13 bases in between. CDR3 nucleotides: TGTGCCAGCACAGGGGTTTTAGGCTATGGCTACACCTTC. This translates into CASTGVLGYGYTF.

The gene calls are TRBV13 and TRBJ2-5; 7 nucleotides agree with TRBD1. Germline V CDR1 and CDR2: PRHDT, FYEKMQ (reference sequence). CDR3 size: 15 residues. The trim removed 5 bases at V and 5 bases at J, leaving 11 bases unmatched. The CDR3 nucleotides are TGTGCCAGCAGCCTTCGACAGGGTGTCGGGGAGACCCAGTACTTC. It is translated as CASSLRQGVGETQYF.

The rearrangement links TRBV27 to TRBJ2-7; 8 positions agree with TRBD2. V lost 2 bases, J lost 0 bases, and 6 bases stayed unmatched. CDR3 length: 16 amino acids. Germline V gives CDR1 MNHEY, CDR2 SMNVEV (reference sequence). CDR3 nucleotides: TGTGCCAGCAGTTTAAAGGCCCTAGCGGGCTCCTACGAGCAGTACTTC. Its protein is CASSLKALAGSYEQYF.

This clone has just one count. This chain connects TRBV27 to TRBJ1-1; TRBD1 aligns across 7 bases. This CDR3 region has 13 residues. Germline CDR1 is MNHEY and CDR2 is SMNVEV (reference sequence). Trimming cost V 5 bases and J 11 bases; bases outside gene matches: 11. The CDR3 nucleotides are TGTGCCAGCAGTGTGACACAGACAGGGTGGGCTTTCTTT. Residues: CASSVTQTGWAFF.

The V call is TRBV9, the J call TRBJ1-1; 8 bases fit TRBD1. Germline CDR1 is SGDLS and CDR2 is YYNGEE. The CDR3 is 15 amino acids. Trimming at V came to 4 bases and at J to 4 bases, leaving 9 bases not matched to a gene. In nucleotides, the CDR3 is TGTGCCAGCAGCCTTTCTCATACAGGGGGCACTGAAGCTTTCTTT. Amino acids: CASSLSHTGGTEAFF.

The J gene is TRBJ2-7, the V gene TRBV7-9; weak D call: TRBD2 (6 bases). The CDR3 is 17 amino acids. Germline V gene lookup returns CDR1 SEHNR and CDR2 FQNEAQ (reference sequence). V was cut by 1 base and J by 0 bases, with 16 bases left in between. The CDR3 loop reads CASSLGRLGGASYEQYF. The CDR3 DNA follows: TGTGCCAGCAGCTTAGGACGACTAGGCGGGGCCTCCTACGAGCAGTACTTC.

This chain joins TRBV6-1 and TRBJ1-3, with D perhaps TRBD1 (6 bases). Trimming pared 7 bases from V and 11 bases from J, leaving 21 bases between. This CDR3 is 14 amino acids long. Germline V CDR1 and CDR2: MNHNS, SASEGT. CDR3: CASTRTAGLYAIYF. CDR3 nucleotides: TGTGCCAGCACCAGGACAGCAGGCTTATACGCCATATATTTT.

The chain combines TRBV4-2 with TRBJ2-7; D is possibly TRBD2 (6 bases). V lost 5 bases to trimming and J lost 5 bases, with 19 bases between them. Looked up from germline, CDR1 is LGHNA and CDR2 is YNFKEQ. The CDR3 loop spans 15 amino acids. CDR3 in DNA: TGTGCCAGCAGCGTACAAGTCGCGGGGTCCCACGAGCAGTACTTC. Translation: CASSVQVAGSHEQYF.

About this clone: The sample has other DNA sequences that encode this CDR3 too. The CDR3 spells CASSIRTDTQYF. The CDR3 DNA reads TGTGCCAGTAGTATCCGAACAGATACGCAGTATTTT. V usage is TRBV19 and J usage is TRBJ2-3; no clear D gene. This CDR3 has 12 amino acids. Trimming removed 3 bases at V and 3 bases at J, with 4 bases between. The germline V gene has CDR1 LNHDA and CDR2 SQIVND (reference sequence). The full variable domain, its missing parts supplied by reference TRBV19 and TRBJ2-3, is DGGITQSPKYLFRKEGQNVTLSCEQNLNHDAMYWYRQDPGQGLRLIYYSQIVNDFQKGDIAEGYSVSREKKESFPLTVTSAQKNPTAFYLCASSIRTDTQYFGPGTRLTVL.

This clone was detected once. The V call is TRBV5-4, the J call TRBJ2-2, with TRBD2 matching 13 bases. The CDR3 has 17 amino acids. V lost 0 bases, J lost 5 bases, and 4 bases stayed unmatched. Germline assignment: CDR1 SGHNT and CDR2 YYREEE (reference sequence). The CDR3: CASSLGGLAGETGELFF. CDR3 DNA: TGTGCCAGCAGCTTGGGCGGACTAGCGGGAGAAACCGGGGAGCTGTTTTTT.

The rearrangement uses TRBV12-5 and TRBJ1-1, with D perhaps TRBD1 (5 bases). This CDR3 is 9 amino acids long. Trimming took 11 bases from V and 7 from J, leaving 8 bases between them. Germline CDR1 is LGHNT and CDR2 is FRNRAP. This CDR3 is CARGSEAFF. The CDR3 DNA reads as TGTGCTCGGGGGAGTGAAGCTTTCTTT.

The genes are TRBV5-3 and TRBJ2-7; TRBD1 might be the D (6 bases). TRBV5-3 is labeled an ORF, and its function is uncertain. Trimming removed 7 bases at V and 3 bases at J, with 17 bases between. This CDR3 spans 14 amino acids. In DNA, the CDR3 is TGTGCCAGAGTAACAGGGAAAGAATTCTACGAGCAGTACTTC. It translates to CARVTGKEFYEQYF.

The chain carries TRBV18 and TRBJ2-7; 7 nucleotides agree with TRBD1. The V gene end was trimmed by 6 bases and the J gene end by 0 bases; junction bases not matched to a gene: 5. The CDR3 length is 14 residues. CDR1 and CDR2 (germline): KGHSH, LQKENI. This CDR3 is CASSSDRVSYEQYF. CDR3 nucleotides: TGTGCCAGCTCGTCAGACAGGGTCTCCTACGAGCAGTACTTC.

This chain uses TRBV21-1 with TRBJ2-7; TRBD2 was called by the table and not checked on the DNA. TRBV21-1 is designated a pseudogene. The CDR3 is 19 amino acids. The CDR3 protein is CASSRQTGTSGGSSYEQYF. CDR3 in DNA: TGTGCCAGCAGCCGTCAGACCGGGACTAGCGGAGGAAGCTCCTACGAGCAGTACTTC.

In regard to this clone: Within the sample, other DNA sequences also encode this same CDR3. The genes are TRBV29-1 and TRBJ2-1; 11 bases fit TRBD2. The CDR3 is 14 amino acids. The trim removed 6 bases at V and 4 bases at J, leaving 5 bases unmatched. Germline CDR1 SQVTM, CDR2 ANQGSEA. CDR3: CSVRLAGTYNEQFF. Written as DNA, the CDR3 is TGCAGCGTCAGACTAGCGGGGACTTACAATGAGCAGTTCTTC.

V gene TRBV5-1 combines with J gene TRBJ2-7, with D possibly called TRBD1 or TRBD2 (5 bases each). The V end was cut by 1 base, the J end by 0 bases, with 14 bases between. From germline, CDR1 is SGHRS and CDR2 YFSETQ. The CDR3 loop spans 16 amino acids. CDR3 protein: CASSLFSGAISYEQYF. CDR3 DNA: TGCGCCAGCAGCTTGTTCTCCGGGGCGATCTCCTACGAGCAGTACTTC.

V usage is TRBV7-2 and J usage is TRBJ2-3, with 8 nucleotides matching TRBD2. Per germline, CDR1 SGHTA and CDR2 FQGNSA. The length of the CDR3 is 16 residues. V shed 4 bases and J 2 bases; nucleotides not matched to a gene: 8. CDR3 sequence: CASSSGGAGATDTQYF. The CDR3 DNA sequence: TGTGCCAGCAGCTCCGGGGGGGCGGGAGCCACAGATACGCAGTATTTT.

J is TRBJ1-4 and V is TRBV4-1; D ambiguous. V lost 2 bases and J lost 0, with 13 bases in between. Germline CDR1 reads MGHRA; CDR2 reads YSYEKL. The CDR3 is made up of 17 amino acids. As DNA, the CDR3 is TGCGCCAGCAGCCAAAAGGACCGAGGATCAACTAATGAAAAACTGTTTTTT. It is translated as CASSQKDRGSTNEKLFF.

This rearrangement joins TRBV4-1 to TRBJ1-5; no reliable D call. V was shortened by 1 base and J by 0 bases, with 10 bases between the two germline ends. Germline V gene sequence: CDR1 MGHRA, CDR2 YSYEKL. This CDR3 has 16 amino acids. The CDR3 DNA is TGCGCCAGCAGCCAAGTGGCAGCCTATAGCAATCAGCCCCAGCATTTT. Translated, it gives CASSQVAAYSNQPQHF.

The chain joins TRBV25-1 to TRBJ1-1, with unresolved D. This CDR3 has 13 residues. The germline V gene encodes CDR1 MGHDK and CDR2 SYGVNS. V lost 6 bases and J lost 1, with 9 bases in between. For the CDR3, the DNA is TGTGCCAGCAGCCCCAATGAGAACACTGAAGCTTTCTTT. Encoded protein: CASSPNENTEAFF.

The gene calls are TRBV11-3 and TRBJ1-5, with 9 bases lining up with TRBD1. J lost 9 bases, V lost 2 bases, and 17 bases had no gene match. The CDR3 sequence is 18 residues long. The germline V gene encodes CDR1 SGHNT and CDR2 YENEEA. The CDR3 sequence: CASSLRDRDRSPIRPQHF. CDR3 in DNA: TGTGCCAGCAGCTTAAGGGACAGGGATCGCTCCCCAATCAGGCCCCAGCATTTT.

The chain links TRBV6-5 to TRBJ1-5, with TRBD1 as a possible D gene (5 bases). In germline, CDR1 is MNHEY, CDR2 SVGAGI. This CDR3 spans 13 amino acids. The V end lost 6 bases, the J end lost 6 bases, and 12 bases lay between the germline ends. CDR3 sequence (DNA): TGTGCCAGCAGGCAGGGTGGTTCTCAGCCCCAGCATTTT. Amino acid sequence: CASRQGGSQPQHF.

Regarding this clone: This same CDR3 is encoded by further DNA sequences in the sample. CDR3 nucleotides: TGCGCCAGCAGCTCGGGGGGGCTAGGGTACGAGCAGTACTTC. Translating gives CASSSGGLGYEQYF. The chain joins TRBV5-1 to TRBJ2-7; 8 nucleotides line up with TRBD2. V lost 3 bases, J lost 4 bases, and 6 bases stayed unmatched. Germline loops: CDR1 SGHRS, CDR2 YFSETQ. This CDR3 has 14 residues.

The V and J genes are TRBV10-1 and TRBJ2-2, with TRBD2 matching over 8 bases. Germline assignment: CDR1 WNHNN and CDR2 SYGVQD (reference sequence). The V gene end was trimmed by 2 bases and the J gene end by 6 bases; junction bases not matched to a gene: 2. There are 14 residues in the CDR3. The DNA of the CDR3 is TGCGCCAGCAGTGAGGCGGGAGGCGCCGGGGAGCTGTTTTTT. It translates to CASSEAGGAGELFF.

The chain is built from TRBV28 and TRBJ2-1; TRBD2 might be the D (6 bases). The V end lost 6 bases, the J end lost 4 bases, and 19 bases lay between the germline ends. This CDR3 region has 16 residues. The V gene's germline CDR1 is MDHEN and CDR2 SYDVKM. The CDR3, as DNA: TGTGCCAGCAGGTCCTTTAGCGGCAATCTATACAATGAGCAGTTCTTC. Its protein product is CASRSFSGNLYNEQFF.

V is TRBV5-6 and J is TRBJ1-1, with D maybe TRBD1 (6 bases). The CDR3 has 16 residues. Deletions cut 2 bases from V and 0 bases from J, with 14 bases between. Per germline, CDR1 SGHDT and CDR2 YYEEEE. CDR3 protein: CASSLRGYYMNTEAFF. The CDR3 nucleotides are TGTGCCAGCAGCTTAAGGGGGTATTACATGAACACTGAAGCTTTCTTT.